These 21 T cell receptor beta chains were sequenced from one sample in a study of CD8 T cells in Susac syndrome. cDNA came from around 0.54 to 1 ug RNA primed by random hexamers. TCRdb reprocessed the immunoSEQ multiplex PCR reads with MiXCR, giving one entry per CDR3 protein. The sample has a few hundred thousand distinct CDR3 sequences, about nine tenths seen once; the top ten hold 0.18%. Material: CD8+ T cells from PBMCs. The receptors were gathered from a human donor with multiple sclerosis.

The chain links TRBV30 to TRBJ2-1, with TRBD2 matching over 9 bases. V lost 2 bases to trimming and J lost 4 bases; unmatched junction nucleotides: 9. Germline V gives CDR1 GTSNPN, CDR2 SVGIG (reference sequence). The CDR3 runs to 16 residues. The CDR3: CAWSFVGTSLYNEQFF. Written as DNA, the CDR3 is TGTGCCTGGAGTTTTGTCGGGACTAGCTTATACAATGAGCAGTTCTTC.

The rearrangement links TRBV12-5 to TRBJ2-1; TRBD1 agrees at 7 bases. The germline V gene encodes CDR1 LGHNT and CDR2 FRNRAP. This CDR3 region has 18 residues. Trimming removed 1 base from V and 1 base from J; junction bases left unmatched: 10. The CDR3 DNA reads TGTGCTAGTGGTTTGGAAGATCCGAGGGGGCCTTCCTACAATGAGCAGTTCTTC. The encoded protein is CASGLEDPRGPSYNEQFF. The full variable domain, in which reference TRBV12-5 and TRBJ2-1 provide the parts outside the CDR3, is DARVTQTPRHKVTEMGQEVTMRCQPILGHNTVFWYRQTMMQGLELLAYFRNRAPLDDSGMPKDRFSAEMPDATLATLKIQPSEPRDSAVYFCASGLEDPRGPSYNEQFFGPGTRLTVL.

In this sample, this clonotype turned up once. This chain links TRBV10-3 with TRBJ2-7; D is perhaps TRBD2 (6 bases). Germline V gene lookup returns CDR1 ENHRY and CDR2 SYGVKD. The CDR3 length is 16 residues. Trimming left V 0 bases short and J 6 bases short, with 18 bases between. CDR3 DNA sequence: TGTGCCATCAGTGAGTCGTCATCCCTTGGGGGAGGCGAGCAGTACTTC. Amino acids: CAISESSSLGGGEQYF.

CDR3 coding DNA: TGCGCCAGCAGCCAAGATCCCGGGACAGGGGCGTTCAATCAGCCCCAGCATTTT. Translating gives CASSQDPGTGAFNQPQHF. The V and J genes are TRBV4-3 and TRBJ1-5, with TRBD1 matching over 10 bases. This CDR3 is 18 amino acids long. With V trimmed by 0 bases and J by 3 bases, 8 bases remained unmatched. CDR1 is LGHNA, CDR2 YSLEER, per germline.

The chain uses TRBV9 and TRBJ2-2; D call uncertain. Deletions cut 6 bases from V and 0 bases from J, with 12 bases between. The CDR3 is 15 amino acids. Germline values: CDR1 SGDLS, CDR2 YYNGEE. CDR3 DNA: TGTGCCAGCAACCTCGGACCATCGAACACCGGGGAGCTGTTTTTT. It codes for CASNLGPSNTGELFF.

This sequence joins TRBV5-1 and TRBJ1-5; no firm D call. CDR1 and CDR2 from the germline V gene are SGHRS and YFSETQ. This CDR3 region has 20 residues. V was cut by 3 bases and J by 0 bases, with 25 bases left in between. In DNA, the CDR3 is TGCGCCAGCAGCTCAGCGGACGGCCCGGTCCGTCACTATAGCAATCAGCCCCAGCATTTT. The encoded protein is CASSSADGPVRHYSNQPQHF. Drawing the rest from reference TRBV5-1 and TRBJ1-5, the complete variable domain is KAGVTQTPRYLIKTRGQQVTLSCSPISGHRSVSWYQQTPGQGLQFLFEYFSETQRNKGNFPGRFSGRQFSNSRSEMNVSTLELGDSALYLCASSSADGPVRHYSNQPQHFGDGTRLSIL.

This rearrangement joins TRBV5-1 to TRBJ2-3, with 8 nucleotides matching TRBD2. Germline-derived CDR1 and CDR2 are SGHRS and YFSETQ. CDR3 size: 18 residues. Trimming took 6 bases from V and 1 from J; bases not matched to a gene: 16. The CDR3: CASTWASGLRGGTDTQYF. CDR3 DNA sequence: TGCGCCAGCACATGGGCTAGCGGGCTGAGGGGAGGCACAGATACGCAGTATTTT.

The chain recombines TRBV4-1 with TRBJ2-7; D is ambiguous. There are 12 residues in the CDR3. Germline CDR1 MGHRA, CDR2 YSYEKL. Trimming stripped 2 bases from V and 6 bases from J, with 8 bases between. This chain's CDR3 is CASSQSEGEQYF. CDR3 bases: TGCGCCAGCAGCCAATCCGAAGGCGAGCAGTACTTC.

The chain recombines TRBV27 with TRBJ2-7; maybe TRBD1 (6 bases). CDR3 length equals 14 residues. Trimming stripped 2 bases from V and 0 bases from J, with 8 bases between. Germline V gene sequence: CDR1 MNHEY, CDR2 SMNVEV (reference sequence). CDR3 DNA sequence: TGTGCCAGCAGTTTAACAGGGATCTCCTACGAGCAGTACTTC. Translation: CASSLTGISYEQYF.

The chain couples TRBV2 to TRBJ2-1, with D perhaps matching TRBD1 (6 bases). Trimming pared 3 bases from V and 0 bases from J, leaving 9 bases between. The length of the CDR3 is 15 residues. Germline V CDR1 and CDR2: SNHLY, FYNNEI. CDR3 sequence (DNA): TGTGCCAGCAGTGAGAGACAGGTCTCCTACAATGAGCAGTTCTTC. Translation gives CASSERQVSYNEQFF.

This chain links TRBV7-9 with TRBJ2-7, with D possibly TRBD1 on 6 matching bases. The CDR3 covers 12 residues. V was trimmed by 5 bases and J by 6 bases, leaving 11 bases between them. The germline V gene encodes CDR1 SEHNR and CDR2 FQNEAQ (reference sequence). The CDR3 sequence: CASSQGQLEQYF. In DNA form, the CDR3 reads TGTGCCAGCAGCCAGGGACAACTCGAGCAGTACTTC.

The gene calls are TRBV6-5 and TRBJ2-1, with D possibly TRBD2 on 5 matching bases. Trimming shortened V by 4 bases and J by 0 bases, and 13 bases separated the two germline ends. The CDR3 loop spans 16 amino acids. CDR1 is MNHEY, CDR2 SVGAGI, per germline. Written as DNA, the CDR3 is TGTGCCAGCAGTTTTTACCCGGGGAGCTCCTACAATGAGCAGTTCTTC. Amino acids: CASSFYPGSSYNEQFF.

This chain connects TRBV27 to TRBJ2-3, with 11 bases that match TRBD2. The V gene end was trimmed by 3 bases and the J gene end by 6 bases; junction bases not matched to a gene: 17. Germline-derived CDR1 and CDR2 are MNHEY and SMNVEV (reference sequence). The CDR3 contains 19 residues. The CDR3 sequence: CASSFPLAGGPPEGDTQYF. The CDR3 DNA follows: TGTGCCAGCAGTTTCCCTTTAGCGGGGGGGCCGCCGGAGGGGGATACGCAGTATTTT.

The J gene is TRBJ2-7, the V gene TRBV28; D is perhaps TRBD1 (6 bases). The CDR3 spans 16 residues. Per the germline V gene, CDR1 is MDHEN and CDR2 is SYDVKM. V shed 7 bases and J shed 3 bases, with 22 bases lying between them. CDR3 protein: CASNPISGTKYYEQYF. Written as DNA, the CDR3 is TGTGCCAGCAACCCCATATCCGGGACAAAATACTACGAGCAGTACTTC.

CDR3 residues: CASSTPGTDLEKLFF. CDR3 bases: TGTGCCAGCAGCACCCCCGGGACAGACCTTGAAAAACTGTTTTTT. The rearrangement joins TRBV7-6 to TRBJ1-4, with 7 bases identical to TRBD1. Germline CDR1 is SGHVS and CDR2 is FNYEAQ. This CDR3 comprises 15 residues. With 5 bases clipped from V and 7 bases from J, the junction kept 10 bases outside the gene matches.

This sequence joins TRBV15 and TRBJ1-5; 10 bases map to TRBD1. With V trimmed by 0 bases and J by 4 bases, 3 bases remained unmatched. Looked up from germline, CDR1 is LNHNV and CDR2 is YYDKDF (reference sequence). The CDR3 has 16 amino acids. CDR3 in DNA: TGTGCCACCAGCAGAGATCGACAGGGGGCAAATCAGCCCCAGCATTTT. This translates into CATSRDRQGANQPQHF.

The rearrangement joins TRBV6-5 to TRBJ2-1; a possible D gene is TRBD2 (6 bases). The CDR3 is 21 residues long. Germline CDR1 reads MNHEY; CDR2 reads SVGAGI. Trimming shortened V by 6 bases and J by 0 bases, and 30 bases separated the two germline ends. In DNA, the CDR3 is TGTGCCAGCAGCTTACACAGTTACCCCCCACAGGAGGGAGGCTCCTACAATGAGCAGTTCTTC. Its protein is CASSLHSYPPQEGGSYNEQFF.

The rearrangement links TRBV27 to TRBJ2-7; a weak D match, TRBD1 (5 bases). The V end lost 1 base, the J end lost 5 bases, and 12 bases lay between the germline ends. This CDR3 is built from 14 residues. Per the germline V gene, CDR1 is MNHEY and CDR2 is SMNVEV (reference sequence). CDR3 nucleotides: TGTGCCAGCAGTTTATGGGGCGGAGTTAACGAGCAGTACTTC. Protein: CASSLWGGVNEQYF.

The chain uses TRBV19 and TRBJ2-1; 9 nucleotides agree with TRBD2. CDR3 length: 15 amino acids. The trim removed 3 bases at V and 4 bases at J, leaving 4 bases unmatched. Germline V gene data show CDR1 as LNHDA and CDR2 as SQIVND (reference sequence). The CDR3 region is CASSISSGVYNEQFF. DNA for the CDR3: TGTGCCAGTAGTATCTCTAGCGGGGTATACAATGAGCAGTTCTTC.

The V gene is TRBV7-6, the J gene TRBJ2-4; D possibly corresponds to TRBD1 (6 bases). The germline V and J ends were trimmed by 1 base and 6 bases, with 10 bases remaining between them. Germline V lookup: CDR1 SGHVS, CDR2 FNYEAQ. This CDR3 region has 14 residues. The CDR3 coding sequence is TGTGCCAGCAGCTTAGGGCTGGGGGCAAACATTCAGTACTTC. Its protein is CASSLGLGANIQYF.

The chain combines TRBV19 with TRBJ1-5, with a weak D call TRBD1 (5 bases). CDR1 is LNHDA, CDR2 SQIVND, per germline (reference sequence). V was clipped by 3 bases and J by 2 bases, with 14 bases between them. CDR3 length: 16 residues. CDR3: CASSMASRGGNQPQHF. The CDR3 region has the DNA TGTGCCAGTAGTATGGCCAGTAGAGGGGGCAATCAGCCCCAGCATTTT.